This T cell receptor beta chain was sequenced during a study of T cell repertoires in cytomegalovirus infection. TCRdb reprocessed the reads with MiXCR, giving one entry per CDR3 protein. Among about 700,000 distinct CDR3 sequences, 30% to 40% were seen once, and the ten largest hold roughly 20%. The CDR3 consists of 20 residues. V was shortened by 4 bases and J by 0 bases, with 22 bases between the two germline ends. CDR1 is KGHSH, CDR2 LQKENI, per germline. This clonotype was seen a few times. The antigen remains undetermined. Study outcomes and limitations: CMV-specific HLA-C-restricted TCR beta clonotypes dominated the ex vivo response.

The receptor was isolated from a human donor in good health (CMV status not recorded). Some clones in this sample may be carry-over from other donors' samples. Sequenced here: cultured PBMCs, sampled from culture after CMV antigen stimulation. This chain links TRBV18 with TRBJ2-6; a possible D gene is TRBD2 (6 bases). CDR3 DNA: TGTGCCAGCTCACAAACCGGGGGATACCGCCCTTACTCTGGGGCCAACGTCCTGACTTTC. Translation gives CASSQTGGYRPYSGANVLTF. Supplemented by reference TRBV18 and TRBJ2-6, the full variable domain reads NAGVMQNPRHLVRRRGQEARLRCSPMKGHSHVYWYRQLPEEGLKFMVYLQKENIIDESGMPKERFSAEFPKEGPSILRIQQVVRGDSAAYFCASSQTGGYRPYSGANVLTFGAGSRLTVL.